A selection of T cell receptor beta chains follows, all from one sample in a study of T cells in Graves' hyperthyroidism and ophthalmopathy. TCRdb reprocessed the multiplex PCR reads via MiXCR and lists one record per CDR3 protein. The sample carries about 570,000 distinct CDR3 sequences, about 45% recorded once. The sample consisted of peripheral blood or thyroid tissue (not recorded which). These receptors were obtained from an adult woman with Graves' disease, either hyperthyroidism or ophthalmopathy (not recorded which). CDR3s include the opening cysteine and the closing phenylalanine or tryptophan. The order of the fields is V gene, clone size, D gene, J gene, CDR3 protein, CDR3 DNA. D genes are given only for firm matches. Some rows mark clone size as missing; the rest say once, few, many or name a class of expanded clone.

TRBV28	many	-	TRBJ2-7	CASSFADSYEQYF	TGTGCCAGCAGTTTCGCGGACTCCTACGAGCAGTACTTC
TRBV2	-	TRBD2	TRBJ2-7	CASRERPAGDYLTYEQYF	TGTGCCAGCAGGGAACGTCCAGCGGGGGACTACCTAACCTACGAGCAGTACTTC
TRBV20-1	many	-	TRBJ1-5	CSADLGGWDQPQHF	TGCAGTGCAGACCTCGGGGGCTGGGATCAGCCCCAGCATTTT
TRBV29-1	-	-	TRBJ2-7	CSVQRNTGEQYF	TGCAGCGTCCAGAGGAACACAGGCGAGCAGTACTTC
TRBV15	-	-	TRBJ2-5	CATNPRGQETQYF	TGTGCCACCAACCCGAGGGGGCAAGAGACCCAGTACTTC
TRBV28	few	-	TRBJ1-6	CASMYGNNSPLHF	TGTGCCAGCATGTATGGAAATAATTCACCCCTCCACTTT
TRBV10-3	-	-	TRBJ2-2	CAISDNSGASTGELFF	TGTGCCATCAGCGATAACTCCGGGGCGAGCACCGGGGAGCTGTTTTTT
TRBV10-3	-	TRBD1	TRBJ1-5	CASSDRVGQPQHF	TGTGCCAGCAGCGACAGGGTTGGTCAGCCCCAGCATTTT
TRBV2	-	-	TRBJ1-4	CASSEVGMGEKLFF	TGTGCCAGCAGTGAGGTCGGAATGGGGGAAAAACTGTTTTTT
TRBV29-1	few	-	TRBJ2-7	CSVRVAYEQYF	TGCAGCGTACGGGTTGCGTACGAGCAGTACTTC
TRBV7-2	once	-	TRBJ2-7	CASSLSWTSTSYEQYF	TGTGCCAGCAGCTTATCTTGGACTTCGACCTCCTACGAGCAGTACTTC
TRBV9	-	TRBD2	TRBJ2-7	CASSPRLAGALYEQYF	TGTGCCAGCAGCCCTCGACTAGCGGGAGCCCTCTACGAGCAGTACTTC
TRBV15	-	-	TRBJ2-1	CATSREGSSYNEQFF	TGTGCCACCAGCAGAGAAGGGAGCTCCTACAATGAGCAGTTCTTC
TRBV15	-	TRBD2	TRBJ2-3	CATSSVAPLAGGNGHTDTQYF	TGTGCCACCAGCAGCGTAGCCCCTCTAGCGGGAGGAAATGGTCACACAGATACGCAGTATTTT
TRBV7-9	-	TRBD2	TRBJ2-7	CASGIAGGMYEQYF	TGTGCCAGCGGGATAGCGGGAGGGATGTACGAGCAGTACTTC
TRBV10-3	-	-	TRBJ2-5	CAISPGQTQYF	TGTGCCATCAGCCCGGGACAGACCCAGTACTTC
TRBV24-1	many	-	TRBJ1-5	CATHDGTRNQPQHF	TGTGCCACCCATGACGGGACGCGAAATCAGCCCCAGCATTTT
TRBV5-5	many	-	TRBJ2-5	CASSLVIFGTQYF	TGTGCCAGCAGCTTGGTAATTTTTGGGACCCAGTACTTC
TRBV25-1	-	-	TRBJ1-3	CASSPEAQMAYSGNTIYF	TGTGCCAGCTCACCAGAAGCGCAGATGGCCTACTCTGGAAACACCATATATTTT
TRBV5-1	-	-	TRBJ1-2	CASSFLAGDYGYTF	TGCGCCAGCAGCTTTCTAGCGGGAGACTATGGCTACACCTTC
TRBV29-1	few	-	TRBJ1-2	CSASDGTYGYTF	TGCAGCGCCTCGGACGGAACCTATGGCTACACCTTC
TRBV6-1	-	TRBD1	TRBJ1-2	CASSSTGETGYTF	TGTGCCAGCAGTTCGACAGGGGAGACTGGCTACACCTTC
TRBV7-6	-	-	TRBJ1-3	CASSFGGPGNTIYF	TGTGCCAGCAGCTTCGGGGGACCTGGAAACACCATATATTTT
TRBV7-6	many	-	TRBJ2-5	CASSLGSPPETQYF	TGTGCCAGCAGCTTAGGTAGTCCCCCCGAGACCCAGTACTTC
TRBV7-2	-	-	TRBJ1-6	CASSFGPSSYNSPLHF	TGTGCCAGCAGCTTTGGGCCGAGCTCCTATAATTCACCCCTCCACTTT
TRBV5-4	few	TRBD1	TRBJ2-2	CASSSDRGFTGELFF	TGTGCCAGCAGCTCGGACAGGGGGTTTACCGGGGAGCTGTTTTTT
TRBV2	many	TRBD2	TRBJ2-7	CASSPLTSGSTPQYF	TGTGCCAGCAGTCCACTGACTAGCGGGAGCACGCCGCAGTACTTC
TRBV10-1	-	-	TRBJ1-2	CASSDGSLVRAGGGYTF	TGCGCCAGCAGTGACGGGTCTTTAGTTCGTGCCGGGGGTGGCTACACCTTC
TRBV29-1	many	-	TRBJ1-1	CSVSSRFGTEAFF	TGCAGCGTTTCATCCCGGTTCGGGACTGAAGCTTTCTTT
TRBV15	many	-	TRBJ1-1	CATSRYSIPWQEAFF	TGTGCCACCAGCAGGTACTCTATCCCCTGGCAGGAAGCTTTCTTT
TRBV7-9	many	-	TRBJ2-7	CASSHNLLGGSEQYF	TGTGCCAGCAGCCACAACCTCCTGGGTGGGTCCGAGCAGTACTTC
TRBV19	many	TRBD2	TRBJ2-2	CASAGLDHTGELFF	TGTGCCAGTGCAGGACTAGACCACACCGGGGAGCTGTTTTTT
TRBV28	few	-	TRBJ1-5	CASKRTGFMQPQHF	TGTGCCAGCAAACGCACGGGTTTTATGCAGCCCCAGCATTTT
TRBV19	many	-	TRBJ1-6	CASRTSGVTNSPLHF	TGTGCCAGTAGAACCTCGGGGGTCACCAATTCACCCCTCCACTTT
TRBV19	many	TRBD2	TRBJ2-7	CASGAGGSYEQYF	TGTGCCAGTGGCGCGGGAGGCTCCTACGAGCAGTACTTC
TRBV15	-	TRBD1	TRBJ1-2	CATSRFGTGGGYTF	TGTGCCACCAGCAGATTTGGGACAGGGGGTGGCTACACCTTC
TRBV5-1	many	-	TRBJ1-1	CASSLIPGQNTEAFF	TGCGCCAGCAGCTTAATTCCCGGACAGAACACTGAAGCTTTCTTT
TRBV3-1	many	-	TRBJ2-7	CASSQGTEQYF	TGTGCCAGCAGCCAAGGGACCGAGCAGTACTTC
TRBV7-2	once	TRBD1	TRBJ2-3	CASSLMRGLDTQYF	TGTGCCAGCAGCTTAATGAGGGGGCTAGATACGCAGTATTTT
TRBV25-1	-	-	TRBJ1-4	CASRHQGVEKLFF	TGTGCCAGCAGGCATCAGGGAGTCGAAAAACTGTTTTTT
TRBV7-2	few	-	TRBJ2-5	CASSSLGHRLQTQYF	TGTGCCAGCAGCTCCCTTGGACACCGGCTCCAGACCCAGTACTTC
TRBV2	many	TRBD1	TRBJ2-2	CASSVPGQGNTGELFF	TGTGCCAGCAGTGTTCCGGGACAGGGGAACACCGGGGAGCTGTTTTTT
TRBV11-2	many	TRBD2	TRBJ2-3	CASRMRWEGPDTQYF	TGTGCCAGCAGGATGCGGTGGGAGGGCCCAGATACGCAGTATTTT
TRBV12-3/TRBV12-4	-	-	TRBJ2-2	CAGSFGELFF	TGTGCCGGCAGTTTCGGGGAGCTGTTTTTT
TRBV19	-	-	TRBJ2-6	CASSKGTTGDF	TGTGCCAGTAGTAAGGGGACAACAGGTGATTTC